These 8 T cell receptor beta chains came from one sample sequenced in a study of T cells in Graves' hyperthyroidism and ophthalmopathy. TCR beta CDR3 regions were amplified from RNA transcripts. HTBI primers were the set used in a first-round RT-PCR of the TCR CDR3. A single record per CDR3 protein comes from TCRdb applying MiXCR to the multiplex PCR reads. This repertoire shows more than 300,000 distinct CDR3 sequences, 17% found once; its top ten account for around 35%. The sample was blood. The source of these receptors is a woman in her twenties or thirties with Graves' hyperthyroidism that later progressed to Graves' ophthalmopathy.

This clonotype was counted many times. The CDR3 sequence: CASSFSSGGAYEQYF. CDR3 in DNA: TGTGCCAGCAGCTTCTCTAGCGGGGGGGCATACGAGCAGTACTTC. This chain links TRBV7-8 with TRBJ2-7; 12 nucleotides line up with TRBD2. Trimming at V came to 3 bases and at J to 4 bases, leaving 4 bases not matched to a gene. The CDR3 loop spans 15 amino acids. Per germline, CDR1 SGHVS and CDR2 FQNEAQ.

In its sample, this clonotype was seen many times. The V gene is TRBV19, the J gene TRBJ1-2; D is uncertain. Germline values: CDR1 LNHDA, CDR2 SQIVND (reference sequence). Trimming shortened V by 4 bases and J by 5 bases, and 17 bases separated the two germline ends. The CDR3 totals 15 residues. In DNA, the CDR3 is TGTGCCAGTAGTACGGGGTCGATCGTAGCGTATGGCTACACCTTC. Translated: CASSTGSIVAYGYTF.

This clonotype was seen only a few times. J is TRBJ1-1 and V is TRBV3-1; D may be TRBD1 (6 bases). CDR1 is LGHDT and CDR2 is YNNKEL in the germline V gene (reference sequence). The CDR3 is 20 residues long. V was cut by 0 bases and J by 3 bases, with 26 bases left in between. The CDR3 sequence: CASSQDERWSNRGGYTEAFF. CDR3 DNA sequence: TGTGCCAGCAGCCAAGACGAAAGGTGGTCGAATCGAGGGGGATACACTGAAGCTTTCTTT.

This clonotype was counted ten times or more. The chain links TRBV20-1 to TRBJ1-6, with a weak D call TRBD1 (6 bases). Trimming took off 1 base at V and 7 bases at J, with 11 bases between the two ends. Germline assignment: CDR1 DFQATT and CDR2 SNEGSKA (reference sequence). The CDR3 length is 14 residues. The chain's CDR3 is CSARGVQGNSPLHF. CDR3 DNA: TGCAGTGCTAGAGGGGTCCAGGGGAATTCACCCCTCCACTTT.

V usage is TRBV9 and J usage is TRBJ2-3, with D maybe TRBD2 (6 bases). The CDR3 is made up of 15 amino acids. The V gene lost 7 bases and the J gene lost 2 bases, with 17 bases spanning the gap. Germline V gives CDR1 SGDLS, CDR2 YYNGEE. The CDR3 DNA sequence: TGTGCCAGCTCCAACCGGGACTCTGACACAGATACGCAGTATTTT. It translates to CASSNRDSDTDTQYF. Full variable domain (remainder filled in from reference TRBV9 and TRBJ2-3): DSGVTQTPKHLITATGQRVTLRCSPRSGDLSVYWYQQSLDQGLQFLIQYYNGEERAKGNILERFSAQQFPDLHSELNLSSLELGDSALYFCASSNRDSDTDTQYFGPGTRLTVL.

The chain employs TRBV28 and TRBJ2-7; D might be TRBD1 (6 bases). Trimming took off 3 bases at V and 7 bases at J, with 13 bases between the two ends. The CDR3 contains 13 residues. The V gene's germline CDR1 is MDHEN and CDR2 SYDVKM. CDR3 in amino acids: CASSLSQGSEQYF. The CDR3 nucleotides read TGTGCCAGCAGTTTGAGTCAGGGGAGTGAGCAGTACTTC.

There are a few counts of this clonotype. This chain connects TRBV6-2 or TRBV6-3 to TRBJ2-1; 8 nucleotides line up with TRBD2. Germline values: CDR1 MNHEY, CDR2 SVGEGT. The CDR3 loop spans 15 amino acids. V dropped 6 bases and J dropped 3; count of bases not matched to a gene: 7. The CDR3 region is CASRPSGGRYNEQFF. The CDR3, as DNA: TGTGCCAGCAGACCAAGCGGGGGCCGCTACAATGAGCAGTTCTTC.

In this sample, this clonotype turned up many times. The germline gene is not matched at one end of the junction; a read error may be the cause. In DNA form, the CDR3 reads TGCAGCGTTCACCCGGGCCTTGTCTTC. This codes for CSVHPGLVF. J is TRBJ2-1 and V is TRBV29-1, with D unclear. Germline CDR1 and CDR2: SQVTM and ANQGSEA. CDR3 length equals 9 residues.